The 28 T cell receptor beta chains reported below all come from one sample, sequenced in a study of blood T cells in healthy people across ages (dated by TCRdb to 2015 to 2017). Preparation of the library involved 5' RACE. The sequencer listed for this sample is Illumina HiSeq 2500. A second PCR of roughly 6 to 11 cycles was run with a J-beta primer mix and a sample-barcoded 5' primer. TCRdb reprocessing: public reads trimmed at Q25 with fastp, clones called with MiXCR, in-frame beta chains kept. When rows share a CDR3 protein, they turn into one entry using the most common DNA and genes. The table for this sample lists hundreds of thousands of distinct CDR3 sequences; roughly 64% of them were counted only once. Jointly, the top ten make up 20% to 25% of the sample. Source material: blood. The origin of the receptors is a man aged 30-40 years in good health.

J is TRBJ2-7 and V is TRBV20-1; D remains ambiguous. Deletions cut 2 bases from V and 4 bases from J, with 12 bases between. The length of the CDR3 is 13 residues. Per germline, CDR1 DFQATT and CDR2 SNEGSKA (reference sequence). The CDR3 DNA sequence: TGCAGTGCTAGATCGGTCAGCGATTACGAGCAGTACTTC. It specifies CSARSVSDYEQYF.

The chain joins TRBV19 to TRBJ2-1, with 11 bases lining up with TRBD2. The CDR3 covers 17 residues. Looked up from germline, CDR1 is LNHDA and CDR2 is SQIVND (reference sequence). The junction had 11 bases not matched to a gene; V was cut back by 7 bases and J by 3 bases. CDR3 in amino acids: CASTPGLAGGLYNEQFF. DNA of the CDR3: TGTGCCAGTACCCCTGGGCTAGCGGGGGGCCTCTACAATGAGCAGTTCTTC.

This clonotype was detected a few times. The chain couples TRBV20-1 to TRBJ2-4; weak D call: TRBD1 (7 bases). The assigned J gene may be wrong: the sequence end matches TRBJ2-7 better. The CDR3 has 15 residues. Germline lookup yields CDR1 DFQATT and CDR2 SNEGSKA (reference sequence). Here the CDR3 reads CSASIWQGGTYEQYF. The DNA of the CDR3 is TGCAGTGCTAGCATATGGCAGGGGGGAACCTACGAGCAGTACTTC.

This chain connects TRBV6-6 to TRBJ2-7; a possible D gene is TRBD2 (5 bases). The CDR3 consists of 15 residues. Between the trimmed V and J ends, which lost 3 bases and 2 bases, there was a span of 14 bases. The germline gives CDR1 MNHNY, CDR2 SVGAGI (reference sequence). This CDR3 is CASSYPPGSTYEQYF. In nucleotides, the CDR3 is TGTGCCAGCAGTTATCCCCCGGGGTCAACCTACGAGCAGTACTTC.

The table lists this clonotype with a count of one. V is TRBV5-1 and J is TRBJ2-3; weak D call: TRBD2 (6 bases). This CDR3 contains 15 residues. V was pared by 3 bases and J by 1 base, with 12 bases between. Germline V CDR1 and CDR2: SGHRS, YFSETQ. CDR3 residues: CASSYDRGGTDTQYF. CDR3 nucleotide sequence: TGCGCCAGCAGCTATGATCGCGGGGGCACAGATACGCAGTATTTT.

The gene calls are TRBV20-1 and TRBJ1-2; D is undetermined. Germline CDR1 reads DFQATT; CDR2 reads SNEGSKA (reference sequence). V lost 5 bases and J 2 bases, leaving 21 bases between the germline ends. This CDR3 contains 16 residues. The CDR3 region has the DNA TGCAGTGCTCCGGGCCCCCACCGGGGAGAGAACTATGGCTACACCTTC. Translation gives CSAPGPHRGENYGYTF.

This chain uses TRBV2 with TRBJ2-7; D perhaps matches TRBD2 (5 bases). In germline, CDR1 is SNHLY, CDR2 FYNNEI. This CDR3 is 16 amino acids long. Trimming removed 3 bases from V and 3 bases from J, with 18 bases in between. CDR3 sequence: CASSELKGYGGYEQYF. The CDR3 coding sequence is TGTGCCAGCAGTGAGTTAAAGGGATACGGAGGCTACGAGCAGTACTTC. Supplemented by reference TRBV2 and TRBJ2-7, the full variable domain reads EPEVTQTPSHQVTQMGQEVILRCVPISNHLYFYWYRQILGQKVEFLVSFYNNEISEKSEIFDDQFSVERPDGSNFTLKIRSTKLEDSAMYFCASSELKGYGGYEQYFGPGTRLTVT.

This rearrangement joins TRBV10-3 to TRBJ2-4, with D possibly called TRBD1 or TRBD2 (5 bases each). V gave up 5 bases and J gave up 13 bases, with 27 bases separating them. Per the germline V gene, CDR1 is ENHRY and CDR2 is SYGVKD. CDR3 size: 16 residues. The CDR3 DNA is TGTGCCATCAGTCGCCGGGACCAAATAAACCACAATGAGCAGTACTTC. It is translated as CAISRRDQINHNEQYF.

The chain is built from TRBV20-1 and TRBJ2-5; D may be TRBD2 (5 bases). The CDR3 has 13 residues. Deletions cut 3 bases from V and 3 bases from J, with 11 bases between. Germline assignment: CDR1 DFQATT and CDR2 SNEGSKA (reference sequence). DNA of the CDR3: TGCAGTGCTAGTTCGGGGTACAAAGAGACCCAGTACTTC. It translates to CSASSGYKETQYF.

The chain recombines TRBV20-1 with TRBJ2-5, with TRBD2 as a possible D gene (6 bases). This CDR3 region has 12 residues. The V gene's germline CDR1 is DFQATT and CDR2 SNEGSKA (reference sequence). The chain's CDR3 is CTPDGGVETQYF. In DNA, the CDR3 is TGCACCCCCGATGGAGGGGTAGAGACCCAGTACTTC.

This chain links TRBV20-1 with TRBJ2-1, with TRBD2 matching 7 bases. The germline CDR1 and CDR2 sequences are DFQATT and SNEGSKA (reference sequence). J gave up 8 bases and V 5 bases, and 15 bases lay outside the gene matches. The CDR3 totals 15 residues. The CDR3 here is CSAPTWAGAGDEQFF. CDR3 DNA: TGCAGTGCTCCAACGTGGGCGGGAGCCGGCGATGAGCAGTTCTTC.

This clonotype was observed a handful of times. The CDR3 region has the DNA TGTGCCATCAGTGTCTCCCTAGCCGCAGATACGCAGTATTTT. Protein product: CAISVSLAADTQYF. The chain recombines TRBV10-3 with TRBJ2-3; D perhaps matches TRBD2 (5 bases). V lost 4 bases, J lost 4 bases, and 12 bases lay in between. From germline, CDR1 is ENHRY and CDR2 SYGVKD. The CDR3 totals 14 residues.

This chain joins TRBV30 and TRBJ2-7, with 7 bases lining up with TRBD2. This CDR3 has 13 residues. Germline trimming cut 5 bases from V and 2 bases from J; bases unmatched to any gene: 6. Per the germline V gene, CDR1 is GTSNPN and CDR2 is SVGIG (reference sequence). Here the CDR3 DNA reads TGTGCCTGGGCGGGGGAGCGGACCTACGAGCAGTACTTC. It encodes CAWAGERTYEQYF.

This clonotype was observed once. J is TRBJ1-2 and V is TRBV5-1; D is perhaps TRBD1 (5 bases). The V end lost 4 bases, the J end lost 4 bases, and 14 bases lay between the germline ends. The CDR3 runs to 14 residues. Germline-derived CDR1 and CDR2 are SGHRS and YFSETQ. The CDR3 reads CASSLEGGAYGYTF. CDR3 DNA: TGCGCCAGCAGCCTGGAAGGAGGGGCCTATGGCTACACCTTC.

The chain couples TRBV20-1 to TRBJ1-2; D remains ambiguous. V lost 4 bases and J 4 bases, leaving 13 bases between the germline ends. Germline-derived CDR1 and CDR2 are DFQATT and SNEGSKA (reference sequence). The CDR3 length is 13 residues. DNA for the CDR3: TGCAGTGCTATAGTCGCCCAGAGCTATGGCTACACCTTC. Protein sequence: CSAIVAQSYGYTF.

The chain recombines TRBV12-3 or TRBV12-4 with TRBJ2-3, with 11 bases that match TRBD1. V lost 6 bases and J lost 5; bases outside the gene matches: 13. The CDR3 covers 17 residues. For the CDR3, the DNA is TGTGCCAGCAGCACGATATATAGGACAGGGGGCTTAGATACGCAGTATTTT. This encodes CASSTIYRTGGLDTQYF.

The chain uses TRBV12-3 or TRBV12-4 and TRBJ2-5, with TRBD1 matching 10 bases. The end of the DNA fits TRBJ2-7 better, so the J call may be wrong. The CDR3 is 14 residues long. CDR3 residues: CASSVWGQGYEQYF. The CDR3 region has the DNA TGTGCCAGCAGTGTATGGGGACAGGGGTACGAGCAGTACTTC.

This rearrangement joins TRBV20-1 to TRBJ1-1; 7 bases agree with TRBD1. The CDR3 has 13 amino acids. Germline CDR1 and CDR2: DFQATT and SNEGSKA (reference sequence). The V segment lost 3 bases and the J segment 6 bases; nucleotides outside the gene matches: 7. The CDR3 bases are TGCAGTGCTAGGGGAGACAGGGCCGCTGAAGCTTTCTTT. This codes for CSARGDRAAEAFF.

The rearrangement links TRBV14 to TRBJ2-6; D uncertain. The CDR3 is 18 amino acids. V lost 4 bases and J lost 0, with 16 bases in between. Germline CDR1 reads SGHDN; CDR2 reads FVKESK. CDR3 region: CASSPHESFISGANVLTF. CDR3 sequence (DNA): TGTGCCAGCAGCCCCCATGAGAGTTTTATCTCTGGGGCCAACGTCCTGACTTTC.

This clonotype was counted only a few times. This chain links TRBV7-2 with TRBJ2-3, with TRBD2 matching 10 bases. Germline assignment: CDR1 SGHTA and CDR2 FQGNSA. V shed 4 bases, J shed 4 bases, and the junction held 8 bases outside the gene matches. The CDR3 is 16 amino acids. The CDR3 sequence is CASSSPGLAFPDTQYF. In DNA, the CDR3 is TGTGCCAGCAGCTCTCCGGGACTAGCGTTCCCAGATACGCAGTATTTT. The entire variable domain, with the rest obtained from reference TRBV7-2 and TRBJ2-3, is as follows: GAGVSQSPSNKVTEKGKDVELRCDPISGHTALYWYRQSLGQGLEFLIYFQGNSAPDKSGLPSDRFSAERTGGSVSTLTIQRTQQEDSAVYLCASSSPGLAFPDTQYFGPGTRLTVL.

This clonotype was recorded many times. The rearrangement uses TRBV5-1 and TRBJ2-7; 7 bases map to TRBD1. The CDR3 totals 14 residues. V lost 2 bases and J lost 2; bases outside the gene matches: 4. The germline V gene encodes CDR1 SGHRS and CDR2 YFSETQ. The CDR3 region is CASSFGQVTYEQYF. CDR3 in DNA: TGCGCCAGCAGCTTTGGACAGGTCACCTACGAGCAGTACTTC. Full variable domain (rest looked up from reference TRBV5-1 and TRBJ2-7): KAGVTQTPRYLIKTRGQQVTLSCSPISGHRSVSWYQQTPGQGLQFLFEYFSETQRNKGNFPGRFSGRQFSNSRSEMNVSTLELGDSALYLCASSFGQVTYEQYFGPGTRLTVT.

V gene TRBV4-2 combines with J gene TRBJ1-3; TRBD1 might be the D (5 bases). CDR3 size: 17 residues. The germline V gene has CDR1 LGHNA and CDR2 YNFKEQ. The V and J ends lost 4 bases and 0 bases respectively, with 16 bases between them. The CDR3 nucleotides read TGTGCCAGCAGCCTAAATGGAGGTCAGGGCTCTGGAAACACCATATATTTT. Amino acids: CASSLNGGQGSGNTIYF.

A few counts support this clonotype. The genes are TRBV6-2 or TRBV6-3 and TRBJ1-2; no definite D call. This CDR3 is built from 13 residues. Trimming stripped 8 bases from V and 3 bases from J, with 13 bases between. The germline V gene has CDR1 MNHEY and CDR2 SVGEGT. The CDR3 bases are TGTGCCAGCTTCGACTCACCGGACTATGGCTACACCTTC. Its protein product is CASFDSPDYGYTF.

This clonotype was recorded once. In DNA, the CDR3 is TGTGCCAGCAGCACGAACCCCCTCCTAGAGAACAATGAGCAGTTCTTC. Residues: CASSTNPLLENNEQFF. The chain joins TRBV7-8 to TRBJ2-1; D gene unclear. The germline gives CDR1 SGHVS, CDR2 FQNEAQ. There are 16 residues in the CDR3. Trimming removed 5 bases at V and 5 bases at J, with 19 bases between.

The chain joins TRBV29-1 to TRBJ2-1; D tentatively fits TRBD1 or TRBD2 (7 bases each). The V end lost 3 bases, the J end lost 2 bases, and 14 bases lay between the germline ends. The CDR3 loop spans 15 amino acids. Looked up from germline, CDR1 is SQVTM and CDR2 is ANQGSEA. CDR3 coding DNA: TGCAGCGTTGAGGGGGGGGACAGAACCTACAATGAGCAGTTCTTC. It codes for CSVEGGDRTYNEQFF.

In its sample, this clonotype was seen a few times. The chain joins TRBV7-2 to TRBJ1-2, with unresolved D. Trimming shortened V by 2 bases and J by 4 bases, and 11 bases separated the two germline ends. Germline V gene sequence: CDR1 SGHTA, CDR2 FQGNSA. The CDR3 is 14 amino acids. CDR3 amino acids: CASSLSSGAYGYTF. CDR3 bases: TGTGCCAGCAGCTTATCGTCCGGAGCCTATGGCTACACCTTC.

This clonotype was detected only a few times. This chain joins TRBV14 and TRBJ2-3; D gene ambiguous. Per germline, CDR1 SGHDN and CDR2 FVKESK. There are 11 residues in the CDR3. Trimming pared 0 bases from V and 8 bases from J, leaving 3 bases between. The DNA of the CDR3 is TGTGCCAGCAGCCAAGAGGGTACGCAGTATTTT. It is translated as CASSQEGTQYF.

This clonotype has more than one count but fewer than ten. The genes are TRBV7-2 and TRBJ1-2; no reliable D call. The CDR3 has 14 amino acids. The ends were cut back, 1 base at V and 8 bases at J, with 14 bases in the middle. Germline assignment: CDR1 SGHTA and CDR2 FQGNSA. CDR3 loop: CASSLDGQPRGYTF. CDR3 in DNA: TGTGCCAGCAGCTTAGATGGGCAGCCCAGAGGCTACACCTTC. Filled out from reference TRBV7-2 and TRBJ1-2, the complete variable domain reads GAGVSQSPSNKVTEKGKDVELRCDPISGHTALYWYRQSLGQGLEFLIYFQGNSAPDKSGLPSDRFSAERTGGSVSTLTIQRTQQEDSAVYLCASSLDGQPRGYTFGSGTRLTVV.